This record looks at one T cell receptor (beta chain) sequence and its context. Measured with immunoSEQ multiplex PCR; TCRdb has only the in-frame clones, and not every one. The sample consists of about 270,000 clones, under 90% of them appearing once. The data are from a study of blood T cell repertoires in COVID-19. This CDR3 has 14 amino acids. V was shortened by 3 bases and J by 0 bases, with 9 bases between the two germline ends. Per germline, CDR1 SGHRS and CDR2 YFSETQ. Sequencing was performed on peripheral blood. The TCR sequence derives from a woman aged 18 to 35 with acute or convalescent COVID-19. The chain is built from TRBV5-1 and TRBJ1-1; a weak D match, TRBD1 (5 bases). CDR3 coding DNA: TGCGCCAGCAGCTGGGGCCTCGTGAACACTGAAGCTTTCTTT. It codes for CASSWGLVNTEAFF.